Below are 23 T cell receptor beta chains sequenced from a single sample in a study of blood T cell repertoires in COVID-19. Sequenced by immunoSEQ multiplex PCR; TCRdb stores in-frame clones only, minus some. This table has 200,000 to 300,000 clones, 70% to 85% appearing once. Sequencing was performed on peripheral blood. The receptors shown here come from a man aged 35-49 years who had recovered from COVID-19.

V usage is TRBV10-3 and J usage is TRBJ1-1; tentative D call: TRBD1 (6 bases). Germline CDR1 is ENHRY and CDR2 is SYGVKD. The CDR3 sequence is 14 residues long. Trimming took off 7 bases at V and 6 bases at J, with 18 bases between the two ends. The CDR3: CAIKGEGVIAEAFF. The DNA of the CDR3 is TGTGCCATCAAGGGGGAGGGGGTTATCGCTGAAGCTTTCTTT.

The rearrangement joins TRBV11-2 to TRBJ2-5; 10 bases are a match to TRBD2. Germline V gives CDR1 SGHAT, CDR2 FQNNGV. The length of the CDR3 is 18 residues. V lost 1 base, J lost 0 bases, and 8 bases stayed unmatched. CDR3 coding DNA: TGTGCCAGCAGCTTAGCTGGACTAGCGGAAATCTACCAAGAGACCCAGTACTTC. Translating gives CASSLAGLAEIYQETQYF.

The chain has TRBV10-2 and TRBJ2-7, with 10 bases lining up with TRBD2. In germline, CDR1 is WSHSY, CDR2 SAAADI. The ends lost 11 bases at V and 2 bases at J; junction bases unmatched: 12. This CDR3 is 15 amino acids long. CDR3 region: CAVRPTSGPPYEQYF. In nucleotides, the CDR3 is TGCGCCGTACGACCGACTAGCGGGCCACCCTACGAGCAGTACTTC.

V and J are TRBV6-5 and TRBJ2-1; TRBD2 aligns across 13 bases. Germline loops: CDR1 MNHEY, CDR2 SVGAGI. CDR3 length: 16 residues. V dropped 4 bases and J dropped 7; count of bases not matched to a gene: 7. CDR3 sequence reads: CASSWRTSGSRNEQFF. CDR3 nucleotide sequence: TGTGCCAGCAGTTGGAGGACTAGCGGGAGTCGGAATGAGCAGTTCTTC.

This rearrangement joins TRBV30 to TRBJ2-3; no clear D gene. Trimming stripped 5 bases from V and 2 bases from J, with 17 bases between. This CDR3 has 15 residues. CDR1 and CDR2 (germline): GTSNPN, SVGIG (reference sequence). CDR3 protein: CAWRPGGQDTDTQYF. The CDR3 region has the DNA TGTGCCTGGCGCCCTGGTGGGCAGGACACAGATACGCAGTATTTT.

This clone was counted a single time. The CDR3: CASTGHHNSPLHF. CDR3 sequence (DNA): TGTGCCAGTACCGGACACCATAATTCACCCCTCCACTTT. The rearrangement uses TRBV19 and TRBJ1-6; a weak D match, TRBD1 (5 bases). This CDR3 has 13 residues. The V end lost 7 bases, the J end lost 5 bases, and 9 bases lay between the germline ends. Germline V gene sequence: CDR1 LNHDA, CDR2 SQIVND (reference sequence).

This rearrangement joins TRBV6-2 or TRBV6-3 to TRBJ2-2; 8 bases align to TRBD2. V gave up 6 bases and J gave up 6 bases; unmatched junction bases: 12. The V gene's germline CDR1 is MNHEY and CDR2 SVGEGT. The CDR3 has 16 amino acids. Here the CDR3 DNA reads TGTGCCAGCAGCCCTTTTAGCGGGGTGACCGCCGGGGAGCTGTTTTTT. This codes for CASSPFSGVTAGELFF.

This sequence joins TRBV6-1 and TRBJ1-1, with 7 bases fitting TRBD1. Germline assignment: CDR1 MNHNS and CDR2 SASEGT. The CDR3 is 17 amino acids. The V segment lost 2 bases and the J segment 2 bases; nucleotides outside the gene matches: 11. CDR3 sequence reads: CASSERGQGGGNTEAFF. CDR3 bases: TGTGCCAGCAGTGAAAGGGGCCAGGGGGGCGGCAACACTGAAGCTTTCTTT.

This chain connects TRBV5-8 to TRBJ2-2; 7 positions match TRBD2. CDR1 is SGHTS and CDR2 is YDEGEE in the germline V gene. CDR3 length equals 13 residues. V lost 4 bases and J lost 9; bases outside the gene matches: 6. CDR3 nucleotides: TGTGCCAGCAGCCGGGAGGCGGACCGGGAGCTGTTTTTT. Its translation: CASSREADRELFF.

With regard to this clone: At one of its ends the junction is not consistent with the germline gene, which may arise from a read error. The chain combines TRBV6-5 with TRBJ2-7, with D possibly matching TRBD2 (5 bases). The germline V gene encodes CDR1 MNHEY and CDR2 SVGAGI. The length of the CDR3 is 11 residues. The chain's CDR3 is CASSSSVGSWF. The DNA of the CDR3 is TGTGCCAGCAGTTCGAGTGTTGGGAGCTGGTTC.

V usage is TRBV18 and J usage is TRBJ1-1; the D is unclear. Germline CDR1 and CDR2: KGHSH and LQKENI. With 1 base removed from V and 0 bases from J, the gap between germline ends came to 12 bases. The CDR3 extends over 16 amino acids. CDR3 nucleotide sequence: TGTGCCAGCTCACCACTGGATACTATGATGAACACTGAAGCTTTCTTT. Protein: CASSPLDTMMNTEAFF. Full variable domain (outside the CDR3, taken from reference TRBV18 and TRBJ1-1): NAGVMQNPRHLVRRRGQEARLRCSPMKGHSHVYWYRQLPEEGLKFMVYLQKENIIDESGMPKERFSAEFPKEGPSILRIQQVVRGDSAAYFCASSPLDTMMNTEAFFGQGTRLTVV.

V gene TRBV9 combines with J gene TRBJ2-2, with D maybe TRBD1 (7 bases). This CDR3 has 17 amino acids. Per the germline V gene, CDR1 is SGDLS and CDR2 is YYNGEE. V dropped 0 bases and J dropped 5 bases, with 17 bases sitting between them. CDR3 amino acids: CASSVVGGGGRTGELFF. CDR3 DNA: TGTGCCAGCAGCGTAGTAGGAGGAGGGGGCAGGACCGGGGAGCTGTTTTTT.

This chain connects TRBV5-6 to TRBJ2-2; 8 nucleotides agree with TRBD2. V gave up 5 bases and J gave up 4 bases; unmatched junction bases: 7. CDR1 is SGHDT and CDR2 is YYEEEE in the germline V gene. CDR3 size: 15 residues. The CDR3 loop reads CASRDRLASTGELFF. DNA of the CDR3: TGTGCCAGCAGGGATCGACTAGCGAGCACCGGGGAGCTGTTTTTT.

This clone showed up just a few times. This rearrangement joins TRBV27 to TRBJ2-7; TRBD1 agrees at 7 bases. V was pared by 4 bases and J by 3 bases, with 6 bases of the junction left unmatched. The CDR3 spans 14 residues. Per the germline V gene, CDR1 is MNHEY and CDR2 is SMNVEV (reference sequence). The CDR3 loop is CASSSSGTDYEQYF. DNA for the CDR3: TGTGCCAGCAGTTCATCCGGGACAGACTACGAGCAGTACTTC.

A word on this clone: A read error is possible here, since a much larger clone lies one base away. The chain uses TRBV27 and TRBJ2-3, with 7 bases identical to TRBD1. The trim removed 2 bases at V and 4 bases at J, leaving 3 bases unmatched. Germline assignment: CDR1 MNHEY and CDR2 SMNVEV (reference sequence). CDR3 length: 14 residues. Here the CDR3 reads CASSLDRVADTQYF. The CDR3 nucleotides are TGTGCCAGCAGTTTAGACAGGGTGGCAGATACGCAGTATTTT.

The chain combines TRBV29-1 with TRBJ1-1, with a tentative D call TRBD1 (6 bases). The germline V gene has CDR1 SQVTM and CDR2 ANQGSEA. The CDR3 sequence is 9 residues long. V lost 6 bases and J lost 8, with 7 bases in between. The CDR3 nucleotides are TGCAGCGTAGGGACAGAAGCTTTCTTT. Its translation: CSVGTEAFF. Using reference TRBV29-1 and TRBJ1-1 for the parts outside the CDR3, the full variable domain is SAVISQKPSRDICQRGTSLTIQCQVDSQVTMMFWYRQQPGQSLTLIATANQGSEATYESGFVIDKFPISRPNLTFSTLTVSNMSPEDSSIYLCSVGTEAFFGQGTRLTVV.

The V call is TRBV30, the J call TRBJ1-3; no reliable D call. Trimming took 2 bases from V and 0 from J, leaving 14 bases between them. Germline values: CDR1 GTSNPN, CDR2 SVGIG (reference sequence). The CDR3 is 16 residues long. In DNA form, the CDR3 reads TGTGCCTGGAGTTGGGGAGGCGCTTTCTCTGGAAACACCATATATTTT. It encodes CAWSWGGAFSGNTIYF.

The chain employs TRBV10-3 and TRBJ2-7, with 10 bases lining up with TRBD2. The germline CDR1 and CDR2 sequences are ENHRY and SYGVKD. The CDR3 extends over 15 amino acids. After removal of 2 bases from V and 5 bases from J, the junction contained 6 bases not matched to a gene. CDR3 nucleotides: TGTGCCATCAGTGAGGGTCTAGCGGGAGCCAACGAGCAGTACTTC. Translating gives CAISEGLAGANEQYF.

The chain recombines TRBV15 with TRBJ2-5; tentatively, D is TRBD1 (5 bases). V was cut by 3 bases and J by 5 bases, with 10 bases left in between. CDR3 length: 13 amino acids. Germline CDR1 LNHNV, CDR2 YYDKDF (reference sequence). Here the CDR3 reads CATSRTDTETQYF. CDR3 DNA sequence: TGTGCCACCAGCAGGACAGATACCGAGACCCAGTACTTC.

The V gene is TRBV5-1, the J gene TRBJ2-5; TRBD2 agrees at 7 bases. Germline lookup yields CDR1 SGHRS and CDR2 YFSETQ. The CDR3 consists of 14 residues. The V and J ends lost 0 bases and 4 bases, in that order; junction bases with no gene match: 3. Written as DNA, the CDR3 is TGCGCCAGCAGCTTGGTTTGGGGGGGAGAGACCCAGTACTTC. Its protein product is CASSLVWGGETQYF.

The CDR3, as DNA: TGCGCCAGCAGCAGCGGAGGGGCGAGTAACTATAATTCACCCCTCCACTTT. It yields the protein CASSSGGASNYNSPLHF. The chain joins TRBV5-1 to TRBJ1-6, with TRBD1 as a possible D gene (5 bases). The CDR3 has 17 amino acids. Per germline, CDR1 SGHRS and CDR2 YFSETQ. The V gene lost 4 bases and the J gene lost 3 bases, with 17 bases spanning the gap.

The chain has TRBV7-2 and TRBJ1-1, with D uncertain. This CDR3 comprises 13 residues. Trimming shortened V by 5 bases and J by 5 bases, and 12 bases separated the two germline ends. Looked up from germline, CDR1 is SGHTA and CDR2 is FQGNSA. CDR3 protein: CASSLTSRTEAFF. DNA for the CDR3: TGTGCCAGCAGCCTAACGTCCAGGACTGAAGCTTTCTTT.

The CDR3 sequence is CASSTTGVQPQHF. The CDR3 DNA follows: TGTGCCAGCAGCACGACAGGAGTTCAGCCCCAGCATTTT. The rearrangement uses TRBV7-8 and TRBJ1-5, with D tentatively TRBD1 (6 bases). This CDR3 contains 13 residues. The germline V gene has CDR1 SGHVS and CDR2 FQNEAQ. Trimming took 5 bases from V and 6 from J, leaving 11 bases between them.